The 10 T cell receptor beta chains in this list originate from one sample, sequenced in a study of PD-1 and CTLA-4 blockade in melanoma. Clones were read by immunoSEQ multiplex PCR, and TCRdb kept only the in-frame ones, dropping some. In the table there are roughly 16,000 clones, under 85% of which are singletons. Source: CD8+ T cells from peripheral blood, taken before anti-PD-1 treatment. All receptors derive from a human donor with melanoma.

This chain links TRBV7-6 with TRBJ2-3, with 11 bases that match TRBD2. With 3 bases clipped from V and 2 bases from J, the junction kept 10 bases outside the gene matches. The germline V gene encodes CDR1 SGHVS and CDR2 FNYEAQ. The CDR3 extends over 18 amino acids. The CDR3 sequence: CASSFPPGTSGVTDTQYF. CDR3 DNA sequence: TGTGCCAGCAGCTTCCCCCCAGGGACTAGCGGTGTCACAGATACGCAGTATTTT.

To note about this clone: This may be a read error: a much more frequent sequence differs by one nucleotide. The chain links TRBV13 to TRBJ2-7; D unclear. V dropped 1 base and J dropped 2 bases, with 3 bases sitting between them. The CDR3 totals 12 residues. Germline lookup yields CDR1 PRHDT and CDR2 FYEKMQ (reference sequence). CDR3 DNA: TGTGCCAGCAGCTTAGACCCCTACGAGCAGTACTTC. Translating gives CASSLDPYEQYF.

The chain combines TRBV14 with TRBJ2-5, with no clear D. The CDR3 has 15 residues. The ends were cut back, 4 bases at V and 0 bases at J, with 12 bases in the middle. Germline CDR1 SGHDN, CDR2 FVKESK. This CDR3 reads CASSPLRSNQETQYF. Written as DNA, the CDR3 is TGTGCCAGCAGCCCCTTGAGGAGCAACCAAGAGACCCAGTACTTC.

The CDR3, as DNA: TGCAGCGTTGAATACCGGGGCTCCTACAATGAGCAGTTCTTC. Amino acids: CSVEYRGSYNEQFF. The chain combines TRBV29-1 with TRBJ2-1; the D gene is possibly TRBD2 (5 bases). CDR3 size: 14 residues. V was trimmed by 2 bases and J by 0 bases, leaving 8 bases between them. Germline V gene lookup returns CDR1 SQVTM and CDR2 ANQGSEA.

The rearrangement links TRBV24-1 to TRBJ2-1; D is perhaps TRBD2 (6 bases). There are 15 residues in the CDR3. V lost 6 bases and J lost 5, with 16 bases in between. Germline V CDR1 and CDR2: KGHDR, SFDVKD. The CDR3 nucleotides are TGTGCCACCAGTTCGGTGACTAGTCGGCACAATGAGCAGTTCTTC. It yields the protein CATSSVTSRHNEQFF.

This clone is a singleton in its sample. The J gene is TRBJ1-2, the V gene TRBV4-1, with a weak D call TRBD1 (5 bases). The germline V gene has CDR1 MGHRA and CDR2 YSYEKL. V lost 4 bases to trimming and J lost 3 bases, with 18 bases between them. The CDR3 has 16 residues. CDR3 in amino acids: CASSRVSGTDHYGYTF. CDR3 bases: TGCGCCAGCAGCCGAGTTTCCGGGACGGACCACTATGGCTACACCTTC.

The V gene is TRBV15, the J gene TRBJ1-1; TRBD1 matches 7 bases. Trimming cost V 3 bases and J 3 bases; bases outside gene matches: 1. This CDR3 has 13 amino acids. Germline V gives CDR1 LNHNV, CDR2 YYDKDF (reference sequence). DNA for the CDR3: TGTGCCACCAGCAGTGACAGGGACACTGAAGCTTTCTTT. Translation gives CATSSDRDTEAFF.

The chain carries TRBV15 and TRBJ2-1, with TRBD1 matching over 8 bases. CDR3 length equals 14 residues. V gave up 3 bases and J gave up 6 bases; unmatched junction bases: 4. The germline gives CDR1 LNHNV, CDR2 YYDKDF (reference sequence). The DNA of the CDR3 is TGTGCCACCAGCAGCTTGACAGGGGCCAATGAGCAGTTCTTC. Protein product: CATSSLTGANEQFF. Full variable domain (outside the CDR3, taken from reference TRBV15 and TRBJ2-1): DAMVIQNPRYQVTQFGKPVTLSCSQTLNHNVMYWYQQKSSQAPKLLFHYYDKDFNNEADTPDNFQSRRPNTSFCFLDIRSPGLGDTAMYLCATSSLTGANEQFFGPGTRLTVL.

V gene TRBV5-4 combines with J gene TRBJ2-2; 9 bases agree with TRBD2. Germline V gene sequence: CDR1 SGHNT, CDR2 YYREEE (reference sequence). This CDR3 is 15 amino acids long. The V segment lost 2 bases and the J segment 6 bases; nucleotides outside the gene matches: 5. The CDR3 region is CASSFSSGKAGELFF. The CDR3 DNA reads as TGTGCCAGCAGCTTTTCTAGCGGGAAGGCCGGGGAGCTGTTTTTT.

This chain connects TRBV5-1 to TRBJ1-1; D is uncertain. The CDR3 spans 15 residues. In germline, CDR1 is SGHRS, CDR2 YFSETQ. The germline V and J ends were trimmed by 2 bases and 0 bases, with 11 bases remaining between them. As DNA, the CDR3 is TGCGCCAGCAGCTTATCCCAGCTATTGAACACTGAAGCTTTCTTT. Translation: CASSLSQLLNTEAFF. Together with reference TRBV5-1 and TRBJ1-1, the CDR3 gives the full variable domain: KAGVTQTPRYLIKTRGQQVTLSCSPISGHRSVSWYQQTPGQGLQFLFEYFSETQRNKGNFPGRFSGRQFSNSRSEMNVSTLELGDSALYLCASSLSQLLNTEAFFGQGTRLTVV.